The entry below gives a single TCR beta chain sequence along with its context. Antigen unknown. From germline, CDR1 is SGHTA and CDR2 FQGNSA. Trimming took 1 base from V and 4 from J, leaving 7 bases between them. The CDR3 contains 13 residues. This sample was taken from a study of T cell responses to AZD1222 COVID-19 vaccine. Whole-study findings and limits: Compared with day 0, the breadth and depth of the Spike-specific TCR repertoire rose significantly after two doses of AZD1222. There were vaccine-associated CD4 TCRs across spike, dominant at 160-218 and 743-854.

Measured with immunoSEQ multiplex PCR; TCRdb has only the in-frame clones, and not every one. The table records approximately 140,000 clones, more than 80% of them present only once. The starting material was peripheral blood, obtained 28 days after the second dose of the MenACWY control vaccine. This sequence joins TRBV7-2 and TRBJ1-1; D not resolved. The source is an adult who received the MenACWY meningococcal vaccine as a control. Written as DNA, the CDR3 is TGTGCCAGCAGCTTAGTGCAGGCCACTGAAGCTTTCTTT. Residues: CASSLVQATEAFF.